This T cell receptor (beta chain) derives from a study of T cells in Graves' hyperthyroidism and ophthalmopathy. Turning to the study itself: Peripheral blood specimens were obtained at initial diagnosis, prior to any treatment.

Diagnoses were made from clinical symptoms, serum measures (thyroxine and TRAb), thyroid ultrasound and orbital computed tomography. The sample of blood was obtained at first hyperthyroidism diagnosis (before any ophthalmopathy symptoms). PBMCs stemmed from more than 7.5 ml fresh peripheral blood. CDR3 length: 13 residues. J gave up 13 bases and V 4 bases, and 11 bases lay outside the gene matches. From germline, CDR1 is SGHKS and CDR2 YYEKEE (reference sequence). RNA transcripts were the template for amplifying TCR beta CDR3 regions. TCR CDR3 regions were first amplified by RT-PCR with HTBI primers. TCRdb re-analysed the multiplex PCR reads in MiXCR, keeping a single row per CDR3 protein. The sample includes approximately 360,000 distinct CDR3 sequences, about 15% of them seen just once.

The sequenced sample consisted of blood. J is TRBJ2-5 and V is TRBV5-5, with 9 bases that match TRBD1. The clonotype originates from a young woman with Graves' hyperthyroidism that later progressed to Graves' ophthalmopathy. CDR3 nucleotides: TGTGCCAGCAGCGGAACCGGGACAGGGAGTCTGTACTTC. This encodes CASSGTGTGSLYF. The full variable domain, with the rest looked up from reference TRBV5-5 and TRBJ2-5, is DAGVTQSPTHLIKTRGQQVTLRCSPISGHKSVSWYQQVLGQGPQFIFQYYEKEERGRGNFPDRFSARQFPNYSSELNVNALLLGDSALYLCASSGTGTGSLYFGPGTRLLVL.